The rows below give T cell receptor beta chains drawn from one sample of a study of OX40 agonist ivuxolimab in advanced cancers. Assay used: immunoSEQ multiplex PCR; TCRdb lists only in-frame clones, some missing. The repertoire holds 15,000 to 17,000 clones, with roughly three quarters as singletons. Sample: CD4+ or CD8+ T cells sorted from blood, taken in a trial of the OX40 agonist ivuxolimab. Receptors originate from an adult with an advanced solid tumor such as melanoma, head and neck, liver or kidney cancer. The CDR3 runs from the conserved cysteine through the conserved F or W. The D gene is left open where the match is weak. Size tells how often a clone was seen (once, few, many) or the class of an expanded clone, and some rows leave it out.

>TRBD2|-|TRBJ2-1|TRBV30
CAWSMTSGSYYNEQFF
TGTGCCTGGAGTATGACTAGCGGGAGTTACTACAATGAGCAGTTCTTC
>-|once|TRBJ2-2|TRBV19
CASSIWVGAAGELFF
TGTGCCAGTAGTATATGGGTGGGGGCGGCCGGGGAGCTGTTTTTT
>-|-|TRBJ1-4|TRBV29-1
CSVDTSITGSGEKLFF
TGCAGCGTTGACACATCTATAACTGGTTCTGGTGAAAAACTGTTTTTT
>-|-|TRBJ2-7|TRBV6-1
CASSETAGQIYEQYF
TGTGCCAGCAGTGAAACTGCGGGACAGATATACGAGCAGTACTTC
>TRBD1|-|TRBJ2-2|TRBV6-5
CATSGTASTGELFF
TGTGCCACATCGGGGACAGCGAGCACCGGGGAGCTGTTTTTT
>-|-|TRBJ1-4|TRBV9
CASSTLTGGNEKLFF
TGTGCCAGCAGCACTTTGACAGGCGGTAATGAAAAACTGTTTTTT
>-|-|TRBJ2-5|TRBV7-8
CASSFGAGQETQYF
TGTGCCAGCAGCTTCGGGGCCGGACAAGAGACCCAGTACTTC
>-|-|TRBJ2-2|TRBV6-4
CASSDLGTGELFF
TGTGCCAGCAGTGACTTAGGGACCGGGGAGCTGTTTTTT
>-|few|TRBJ2-7|TRBV6-1
CASSEVFFPGTAYEQYF
TGTGCCAGCAGTGAAGTCTTTTTTCCCGGGACCGCCTACGAGCAGTACTTC
>-|-|TRBJ2-6|TRBV11-1
CASSLASPGLFGANVLTF
TGTGCCAGCAGCTTAGCGAGTCCAGGGTTGTTTGGGGCCAACGTCCTGACTTTC
>-|-|TRBJ2-5|TRBV4-2
CASSHPVPSETQYF
TGTGCCAGCAGCCACCCAGTCCCATCTGAGACCCAGTACTTC
>-|-|TRBJ2-7|TRBV6-1
CATNEGIELEQYF
TGTGCCACTAACGAGGGAATCGAACTCGAGCAGTACTTC
>-|-|TRBJ2-1|TRBV7-3
CASSLLGDEQFF
TGTGCCAGCAGCTTACTGGGGGATGAGCAGTTCTTC
>-|-|TRBJ2-7|TRBV28
CASSESGAHLYEQYF
TGTGCCAGCAGCGAATCAGGAGCCCACCTCTACGAGCAGTACTTC
>TRBD1|once|TRBJ1-2|TRBV28
CASSYFLTGTANYGYTF
TGTGCCAGCAGTTACTTTCTAACCGGGACAGCTAACTATGGCTACACCTTC
>-|-|TRBJ1-2|TRBV6-5
CASSSDNLYGYTF
TGTGCCAGCAGCTCCGACAACCTCTATGGCTACACCTTC
>-|-|TRBJ2-7|TRBV27
CASRPGTNYEQYF
TGTGCCAGCAGACCCGGGACAAACTACGAGCAGTACTTC
>-|-|TRBJ1-3|TRBV4-1
CASQYGGESSGNTIYF
TGCGCCAGCCAATACGGTGGTGAGAGCTCTGGAAACACCATATATTTT
>TRBD2|-|TRBJ2-7|TRBV19
CASGLGYEQYF
TGTGCCAGTGGACTAGGCTACGAGCAGTACTTC
>TRBD2|many|TRBJ2-3|TRBV6-4
CASSPGTSGTDTQYF
TGTGCCAGCAGTCCCGGGACTAGCGGCACAGATACGCAGTATTTT
>-|-|TRBJ2-2|TRBV9
CASSVGRATGELFF
TGTGCCAGCAGCGTAGGTAGAGCCACCGGGGAGCTGTTTTTC
>-|-|TRBJ2-1|TRBV2
CASSPFVDEQFF
TGTGCCAGCAGCCCCTTTGTGGATGAGCAGTTCTTC
>-|-|TRBJ1-5|TRBV28
CASSGPGGRRNQPQHF
TGTGCCAGCAGTGGGCCCGGGGGGCGCCGCAATCAGCCCCAGCATTTT
>TRBD2|-|TRBJ2-7|TRBV4-3
CASSPGLSSYEQYF
TGCGCCAGCAGCCCGGGACTATCTTCCTACGAGCAGTACTTC
>-|once|TRBJ1-1|TRBV30
CAWSVVGVWTEAFF
TGTGCCTGGAGTGTAGTTGGGGTTTGGACTGAAGCTTTCTTT
>-|-|TRBJ2-7|TRBV10-3
CAISDAGRWTATYEQYF
TGTGCCATCAGTGATGCGGGTCGATGGACAGCAACCTACGAGCAGTACTTC
>TRBD1|-|TRBJ1-1|TRBV6-6
CASSQTGVKQAFF
TGTGCCAGCAGCCAAACAGGGGTCAAACAAGCTTTCTTT
>-|-|TRBJ1-1|TRBV11-2
CASSLGQNTEAFF
TGTGCCAGCAGCTTAGGGCAGAACACTGAAGCTTTCTTT
>-|-|TRBJ2-1|TRBV5-1
CASSYSENEQFF
TGCGCCAGCAGCTACAGCGAGAATGAGCAGTTCTTC
>-|-|TRBJ2-3|TRBV7-6
CASSSANTDTQYF
TGTGCCAGCAGCTCGGCGAACACAGATACGCAGTATTTT
>-|-|TRBJ1-1|TRBV29-1
CSATLNTEAFF
TGCAGCGCAACACTGAACACTGAAGCTTTCTTT
>TRBD2|-|TRBJ2-6|TRBV4-2
CASSPIAGGGSGANVLTF
TGTGCCAGCAGCCCAATAGCGGGAGGAGGTTCCGGGGCCAACGTCCTGACTTTC
>-|-|TRBJ1-6|TRBV29-1
CSVATGFAYNSPLHF
TGCAGCGTCGCTACAGGGTTCGCCTATAATTCACCCCTCCACTTT
>-|-|TRBJ1-1|TRBV30
CAWSAGTEGRAEAFF
TGTGCCTGGAGTGCAGGGACTGAAGGGAGGGCTGAAGCTTTCTTT
>-|-|TRBJ1-5|TRBV29-1
CSVLDGSNQPQHF
TGCAGCGTTCTGGACGGTAGCAATCAGCCCCAGCATTTT
>TRBD2|-|TRBJ2-1|TRBV6-4
CASTAGTSGGRSYNEQFF
TGTGCCAGCACTGCCGGGACTAGCGGGGGCCGCTCCTACAATGAGCAGTTCTTC
>TRBD1|-|TRBJ2-2|TRBV5-1
CASSWTGTGELFF
TGCGCCAGCAGCTGGACAGGTACCGGGGAGCTGTTTTTT
>TRBD1|many|TRBJ1-5|TRBV28
CASSQGTGVIWPQHF
TGTGCCAGCAGTCAAGGGACAGGAGTAATCTGGCCCCAGCATTTT
>-|-|TRBJ2-7|TRBV28
CASSDTAGAYEQYF
TGTGCCAGCAGTGATACAGCCGGGGCCTACGAGCAGTACTTC
>-|-|TRBJ1-5|TRBV10-2
CASSQGRSNQPQHF
TGCGCCAGCAGTCAGGGTAGGAGCAATCAGCCCCAGCATTTT
>-|-|TRBJ2-1|TRBV5-1
CASSSDGLQFF
TGCGCCAGCAGCTCGGACGGGTTGCAGTTCTTC
>-|-|TRBJ2-5|TRBV7-9
CASSYTRDLQETQYF
TGTGCCAGCAGTTATACCCGGGACCTCCAAGAGACCCAGTACTTC
>TRBD2|-|TRBJ2-5|TRBV13
CASTLRGRAERETQYF
TGTGCCAGCACCCTTCGGGGGAGGGCCGAGAGAGAGACCCAGTACTTC
>TRBD1|-|TRBJ1-2|TRBV28
CASSLNRQGADYGYTF
TGTGCCAGCAGTTTAAATCGGCAGGGGGCTGATTATGGCTACACCTTC
>TRBD1|-|TRBJ2-1|TRBV9
CASSVVGQGNEQFF
TGTGCCAGCAGCGTAGTAGGACAGGGAAATGAGCAGTTCTTC
>-|-|TRBJ2-7|TRBV12-5
CASGQPGYYYEQYF
TGTGCTAGTGGCCAACCAGGGTACTACTACGAGCAGTACTTC
>-|few|TRBJ2-3|TRBV11-2
CASSPLRATDTQYF
TGTGCCAGCAGCCCCCTAAGGGCAACAGATACGCAGTATTTT
>-|-|TRBJ2-1|TRBV9
CASGWGGEDNEQFF
TGTGCCAGCGGGTGGGGCGGAGAAGACAATGAGCAGTTCTTC
>-|-|TRBJ2-3|TRBV6-1
CASREDYPSTDTQYF
TGTGCCAGCAGAGAGGACTACCCAAGCACAGATACGCAGTATTTT
>TRBD2|once|TRBJ2-2|TRBV13
CASSFSGGDANTGELFF
TGTGCCAGCAGCTTCAGCGGGGGGGACGCGAACACCGGGGAGCTGTTTTTT
>-|-|TRBJ2-3|TRBV27
CASSIPHTDTQYF
TGTGCCAGCAGTATCCCGCACACAGATACGCAGTATTTT
>TRBD1|-|TRBJ2-2|TRBV7-9
CASSHITGAGELFF
TGTGCCAGCAGTCACATTACAGGGGCCGGGGAGCTGTTTTTT
>TRBD2|-|TRBJ2-5|TRBV9
CASSVGGGRQETQYF
TGTGCCAGCAGCGTCGGCGGGGGGCGACAAGAGACCCAGTACTTC